Following are 18 T cell receptor beta chains from one sample sequenced in a study of shared clonotypes between healthy human individuals. Assay used: immunoSEQ multiplex PCR; TCRdb lists only in-frame clones, some missing. The table lists millions of clones, more than 90% of them singletons. The sample comprised naive CD4+ T cells sorted from blood. Noted subset: CD45RA+ positively selected. These receptors were collected from a man aged 18 to 29 in good health.

The V gene is TRBV7-2, the J gene TRBJ2-2; D is ambiguous. V was cut by 6 bases and J by 6 bases, with 5 bases left in between. Germline CDR1 and CDR2: SGHTA and FQGNSA. This CDR3 has 11 residues. DNA for the CDR3: TGTGCCAGCAGGTGGGCCGGGGAGCTGTTTTTT. It yields the protein CASRWAGELFF.

This clone was detected a few times. The chain's CDR3 is CASRFSIGNIQYF. DNA for the CDR3: TGTGCCAGCAGATTCTCCATAGGTAACATTCAGTACTTC. The chain recombines TRBV27 with TRBJ2-4; D is unresolved. Trimming took 6 bases from V and 7 from J, leaving 13 bases between them. Germline V gives CDR1 MNHEY, CDR2 SMNVEV (reference sequence). The CDR3 runs 13 residues.

The V call is TRBV10-3, the J call TRBJ1-2, with TRBD1 matching over 9 bases. With 2 bases clipped from V and 8 bases from J, the junction kept 9 bases outside the gene matches. CDR3 length: 15 residues. Germline CDR1 reads ENHRY; CDR2 reads SYGVKD. CDR3 protein: CAISEQVGQGQGYTF. CDR3 nucleotide sequence: TGTGCCATCAGTGAGCAGGTCGGACAGGGGCAGGGCTACACCTTC.

V usage is TRBV5-1 and J usage is TRBJ2-1; no clear D. From germline, CDR1 is SGHRS and CDR2 YFSETQ. The CDR3 totals 12 residues. Trimming took off 0 bases at V and 11 bases at J, with 9 bases between the two ends. CDR3 loop: CASSLDQGKQFF. CDR3 bases: TGCGCCAGCAGCTTGGATCAAGGAAAGCAGTTCTTC.

V usage is TRBV2 and J usage is TRBJ2-1, with 11 positions matching TRBD2. Germline V CDR1 and CDR2: SNHLY, FYNNEI. V was pared by 6 bases and J by 8 bases, with 12 bases of the junction left unmatched. CDR3 length equals 16 residues. DNA for the CDR3: TGTGCCAGCAGGCCCGGGACTAGCGGACGGGGTTATGAGCAGTTCTTC. Protein product: CASRPGTSGRGYEQFF.

The table lists this clone with a count of one. J is TRBJ2-5 and V is TRBV6-1; D gene ambiguous. Trimming shortened V by 3 bases and J by 5 bases, and 13 bases separated the two germline ends. The CDR3 length is 14 residues. In germline, CDR1 is MNHNS, CDR2 SASEGT. CDR3 sequence (DNA): TGTGCCAGCAGTGACAGCCGCGGAGTCGAGACCCAGTACTTC. Its translation: CASSDSRGVETQYF.

The rearrangement uses TRBV7-2 and TRBJ1-2; a weak D match, TRBD1 (5 bases). V was pared by 4 bases and J by 14 bases, with 20 bases between. This CDR3 spans 13 amino acids. Germline V gives CDR1 SGHTA, CDR2 FQGNSA. The CDR3, as DNA: TGTGCCAGCAGCTCCCCCCGGGGACTCATAGCTACCTTC. This sequence encodes CASSSPRGLIATF.

This clone occurred a few times. The chain couples TRBV5-6 to TRBJ1-1, with D hard to call. The germline V gene has CDR1 SGHDT and CDR2 YYEEEE. The CDR3 totals 13 residues. Between the trimmed V and J ends, which lost 2 bases and 1 base, there was a span of 6 bases. CDR3 sequence reads: CASSFYQNTEAFF. CDR3 sequence (DNA): TGTGCCAGCAGCTTCTACCAGAACACTGAAGCTTTCTTT.

The rearrangement uses TRBV10-1 and TRBJ1-1; D is uncertain. The V gene lost 3 bases and the J gene lost 10 bases, with 15 bases spanning the gap. There are 13 residues in the CDR3. Germline V gene sequence: CDR1 WNHNN, CDR2 SYGVQD (reference sequence). As DNA, the CDR3 is TGCGCCAGCAGTGAAGGGTTGACATTCGGAGCTTTCTTT. Protein sequence: CASSEGLTFGAFF.

This chain joins TRBV6-1 and TRBJ1-2, with D hard to call. The V gene lost 1 base and the J gene lost 4 bases, with 13 bases spanning the gap. The CDR3 extends over 15 amino acids. Germline CDR1 MNHNS, CDR2 SASEGT. This CDR3 reads CASSEGSGPTYGYTF. In DNA, the CDR3 is TGTGCCAGCAGTGAAGGGAGCGGCCCCACCTATGGCTACACCTTC.

The rearrangement joins TRBV7-2 to TRBJ2-4; no clear D gene. The CDR3 loop spans 14 amino acids. Looked up from germline, CDR1 is SGHTA and CDR2 is FQGNSA. The V and J ends lost 7 bases and 0 bases respectively, with 10 bases between them. The CDR3 DNA reads as TGTGCCAGCACCTCCGCGGTAGCCAAAAACATTCAGTACTTC. It yields the protein CASTSAVAKNIQYF. Based on the CDR3 plus reference TRBV7-2 and TRBJ2-4, the full variable domain is GAGVSQSPSNKVTEKGKDVELRCDPISGHTALYWYRQSLGQGLEFLIYFQGNSAPDKSGLPSDRFSAERTGGSVSTLTIQRTQQEDSAVYLCASTSAVAKNIQYFGAGTRLSVL.

This chain joins TRBV4-1 and TRBJ1-4; the D is unclear. The CDR3 is 15 residues long. Germline CDR1 reads MGHRA; CDR2 reads YSYEKL. Trimming stripped 0 bases from V and 5 bases from J, with 10 bases between. In nucleotides, the CDR3 is TGCGCCAGCAGCCAAGATCCCAGTGGGAATGAAAAACTGTTTTTT. Translated: CASSQDPSGNEKLFF.

The chain is built from TRBV18 and TRBJ1-4; D is undetermined. CDR3 length: 15 residues. Germline lookup yields CDR1 KGHSH and CDR2 LQKENI. Deletions cut 3 bases from V and 3 bases from J, with 11 bases between. CDR3 sequence (DNA): TGTGCCAGCTCACCTGCCCAGGTTTCTAATGAAAAACTGTTTTTT. As protein: CASSPAQVSNEKLFF.

This sequence joins TRBV7-2 and TRBJ2-1; tentatively, D is TRBD1 (6 bases). The germline V and J ends were trimmed by 6 bases and 9 bases, with 15 bases remaining between them. Per germline, CDR1 SGHTA and CDR2 FQGNSA. This CDR3 is 13 amino acids long. The CDR3 is CASSYRVRSEQFF. CDR3 nucleotide sequence: TGTGCCAGCAGTTACAGGGTAAGGAGTGAGCAGTTCTTC.

The genes are TRBV9 and TRBJ2-5; 11 nucleotides match TRBD1. Germline assignment: CDR1 SGDLS and CDR2 YYNGEE. The CDR3 sequence is 16 residues long. V lost 0 bases, J lost 4 bases, and 5 bases stayed unmatched. In DNA form, the CDR3 reads TGTGCCAGCAGCGTAGCGGGACAGGGGGTGCCAGAGACCCAGTACTTC. Translating it yields CASSVAGQGVPETQYF.

As DNA, the CDR3 is TGTGCCAGCACTGGGGCGGATAAGAACACCGGGGAGCTGTTTTTT. Protein sequence: CASTGADKNTGELFF. The chain combines TRBV6-1 with TRBJ2-2; D perhaps matches TRBD1 (5 bases). V lost 7 bases and J lost 1, with 13 bases in between. The CDR3 is made up of 15 amino acids. Looked up from germline, CDR1 is MNHNS and CDR2 is SASEGT.

The chain joins TRBV7-9 to TRBJ2-3; D gene unclear. CDR3 length: 15 residues. CDR1 and CDR2 from the germline V gene are SEHNR and FQNEAQ (reference sequence). Trimming removed 4 bases at V and 0 bases at J, with 11 bases between. The CDR3 loop reads CASSSPSPSTDTQYF. CDR3 DNA sequence: TGTGCCAGCAGCTCGCCCAGTCCTAGCACAGATACGCAGTATTTT. Full variable domain (remainder filled in from reference TRBV7-9 and TRBJ2-3): DTGVSQNPRHKITKRGQNVTFRCDPISEHNRLYWYRQTLGQGPEFLTYFQNEAQLEKSRLLSDRFSAERPKGSFSTLEIQRTEQGDSAMYLCASSSPSPSTDTQYFGPGTRLTVL.

This chain links TRBV11-2 with TRBJ1-1; 7 positions agree with TRBD1. With 3 bases clipped from V and 8 bases from J, the junction kept 9 bases outside the gene matches. CDR1 SGHAT and CDR2 FQNNGV come from the germline V gene. The CDR3 has 14 residues. DNA of the CDR3: TGTGCCAGCAGCTTTGTAGAGGGGGCTGGAGAAGCTTTCTTT. Protein product: CASSFVEGAGEAFF.